The clone carrying this T cell receptor (beta chain) was seen many times. The antigen remains unidentified. The data were obtained in a study of T-cell reconstitution after alpha-beta-depleted transplantation in children. Unique molecular identifiers were built into the TCRbeta library. A single record per CDR3 protein comes from TCRdb applying MiXCR to the PCR reads. The table lists about 5,900 distinct CDR3 sequences, roughly 16% of them singletons. Study observations and caveats: Where some patients showed high TCRbeta diversity at day 60, it came from recipient T cells and thymic progenitors that had survived.

CDR3 size: 15 residues. V was pared by 5 bases and J by 0 bases, with 10 bases between. Germline V lookup: CDR1 KGHDR, CDR2 SFDVKD. The clonotype was recovered from a patient between 2 and 9 years old who had a stem cell transplant for inherited bone marrow failure, so the T cells may come from the graft donor. The chain uses TRBV24-1 and TRBJ1-5; the D is unclear. Material: PBMCs, mostly from graft donor cells, obtained 180 days after TCRalphabeta/CD19-depleted stem cell transplant. The CDR3 here is CATSAGRHSNQPQHF. Here the CDR3 DNA reads TGTGCCACCAGTGCCGGACGGCATAGCAATCAGCCCCAGCATTTT.